The clone carrying this T cell receptor (beta chain) was counted a few times. Healthy Caucasians from Russia aged about 6 to 95 served as donors. The authors ran a second PCR of about 7 to 11 cycles using a sample-barcoded 5' primer and a J-beta primer mix. TCRdb itself ran the 5' RACE reads through MiXCR, one entry per CDR3 protein. The sample records roughly 790,000 distinct CDR3 sequences, approximately 43% being singletons. This specimen belongs to a study of blood T cells in healthy people across ages. Study-level information: Capture via template switching afforded approximately one barcoded beta molecule per two T cells.

The CDR3 loop spans 13 amino acids. V gave up 5 bases and J gave up 3 bases, with 12 bases separating them. Per germline, CDR1 SGHNT and CDR2 YYREEE (reference sequence). This rearrangement joins TRBV5-4 to TRBJ2-7, with D possibly being TRBD1 (6 bases). The TCR sequence derives from a woman aged 55-70 years in good health. Sequencing used blood. In DNA, the CDR3 is TGTGCCAGCAGTCCCGGGACAAACTACGAGCAGTACTTC. Translated, it gives CASSPGTNYEQYF.